This TCR beta chain was profiled in a study of T cells in Graves' hyperthyroidism and ophthalmopathy. The overall study: The initial diagnosis was the point when peripheral blood was collected, ahead of any treatment. Findings and limits, study-wide: Before onset, by a median of 6.5 months, the model predicted ophthalmopathy.

Points on this clonotype: Its antigen remains unidentified.

In making diagnoses, clinical symptoms, serum thyroxine and TRAb, thyroid ultrasound and orbital computed tomography were all used. The CDR3 consists of 18 residues. CDR1 and CDR2 (germline): SEHNR, FQNEAQ (reference sequence). The trim removed 5 bases at V and 2 bases at J, leaving 6 bases unmatched. What was amplified from RNA transcripts were TCR beta CDR3 regions. A first-round RT-PCR of the TCR CDR3 used the HTBI primer set. TCRdb re-called the multiplex PCR reads with MiXCR, one entry per CDR3 protein. The sample has roughly 380,000 distinct CDR3 sequences, about 15% seen once. The chain uses TRBV7-9 and TRBJ2-1, with TRBD2 matching over 16 bases. The source material was blood. The TCR originated in a woman aged 55-75 years with Graves' hyperthyroidism. CDR3 DNA sequence: TGTGCCAGCAGCCCAGCGGGACTAGCGGGAGGGGCCTACAATGAGCAGTTCTTC. Its protein product is CASSPAGLAGGAYNEQFF.